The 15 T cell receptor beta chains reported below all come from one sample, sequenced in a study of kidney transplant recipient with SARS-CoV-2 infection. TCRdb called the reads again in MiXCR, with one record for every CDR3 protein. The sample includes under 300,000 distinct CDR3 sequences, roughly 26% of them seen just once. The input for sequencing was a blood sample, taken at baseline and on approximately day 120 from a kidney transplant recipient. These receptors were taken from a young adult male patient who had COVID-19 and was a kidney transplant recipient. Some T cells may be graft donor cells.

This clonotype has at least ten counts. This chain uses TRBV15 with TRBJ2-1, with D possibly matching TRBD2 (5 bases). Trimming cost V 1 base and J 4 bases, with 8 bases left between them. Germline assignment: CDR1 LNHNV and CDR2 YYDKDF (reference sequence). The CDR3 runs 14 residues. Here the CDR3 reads CATSRGGDYNEQFF. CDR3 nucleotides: TGTGCCACCAGCAGAGGGGGAGATTACAATGAGCAGTTCTTC.

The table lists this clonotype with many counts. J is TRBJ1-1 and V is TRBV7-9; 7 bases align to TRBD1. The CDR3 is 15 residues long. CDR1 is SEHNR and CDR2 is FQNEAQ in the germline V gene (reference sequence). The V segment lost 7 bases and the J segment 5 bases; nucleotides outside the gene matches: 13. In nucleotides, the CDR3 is TGTGCCAGCAACCCCGGACAGGTTCTTACAACTGAAGCTTTCTTT. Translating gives CASNPGQVLTTEAFF.

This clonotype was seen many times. In nucleotides, the CDR3 is TGTGCCAGCAGCCCCCGGGTAAATGAGCAGTTCTTC. Translating it yields CASSPRVNEQFF. The rearrangement joins TRBV5-6 to TRBJ2-1; D is ambiguous. There are 12 residues in the CDR3. From germline, CDR1 is SGHDT and CDR2 YYEEEE. The V end was cut by 4 bases, the J end by 7 bases, with 9 bases between. The complete variable domain, with remaining parts taken from reference TRBV5-6 and TRBJ2-1, reads DAGVTQSPTHLIKTRGQQVTLRCSPKSGHDTVSWYQQALGQGPQFIFQYYEEEERQRGNFPDRFSGHQFPNYSSELNVNALLLGDSALYLCASSPRVNEQFFGPGTRLTVL.

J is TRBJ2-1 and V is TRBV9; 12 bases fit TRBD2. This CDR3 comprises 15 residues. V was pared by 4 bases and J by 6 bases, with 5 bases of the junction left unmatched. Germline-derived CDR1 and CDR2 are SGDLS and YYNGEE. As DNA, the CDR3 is TGTGCCAGCAGCCCTAGCGGGAGGGTCGGCAATGAGCAGTTCTTC. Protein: CASSPSGRVGNEQFF.

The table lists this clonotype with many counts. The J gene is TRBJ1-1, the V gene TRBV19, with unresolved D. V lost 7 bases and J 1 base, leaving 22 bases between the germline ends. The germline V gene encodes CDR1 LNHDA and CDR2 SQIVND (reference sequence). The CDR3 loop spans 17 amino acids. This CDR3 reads CASTNKGGGQKNTEAFF. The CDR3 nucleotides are TGTGCCAGTACCAATAAGGGAGGCGGGCAGAAGAACACTGAAGCTTTCTTT.

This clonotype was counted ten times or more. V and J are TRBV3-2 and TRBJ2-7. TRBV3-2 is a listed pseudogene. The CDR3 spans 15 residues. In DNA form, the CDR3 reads TGTGCCAGCAGCCAAGCTCAGCTAAGTTCGCACGAGCAGTACTTC. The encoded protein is CASSQAQLSSHEQYF.

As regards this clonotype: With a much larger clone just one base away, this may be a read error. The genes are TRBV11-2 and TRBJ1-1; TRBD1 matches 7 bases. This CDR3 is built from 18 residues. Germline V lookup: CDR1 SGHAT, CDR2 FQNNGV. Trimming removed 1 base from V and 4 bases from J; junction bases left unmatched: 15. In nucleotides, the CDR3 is TGTGCCAGCAGCTTAGGGGGAGGGAAGGGGGCAAGGAGCACTGAAGCTTTCTTT. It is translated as CASSLGGGKGARSTEAFF.

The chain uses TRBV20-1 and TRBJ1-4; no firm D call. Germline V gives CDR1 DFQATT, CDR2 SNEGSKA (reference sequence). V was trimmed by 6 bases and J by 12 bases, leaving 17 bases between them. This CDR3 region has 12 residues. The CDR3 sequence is CSALPGLEELFF. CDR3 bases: TGCAGTGCCTTGCCGGGCCTCGAAGAACTGTTTTTT.

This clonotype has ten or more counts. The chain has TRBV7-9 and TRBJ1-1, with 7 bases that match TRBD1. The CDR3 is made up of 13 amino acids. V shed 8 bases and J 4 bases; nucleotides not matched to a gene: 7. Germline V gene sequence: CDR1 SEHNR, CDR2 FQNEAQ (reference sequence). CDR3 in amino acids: CASSRGGGTEAFF. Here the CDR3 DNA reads TGTGCCAGCTCCAGGGGGGGGGGCACTGAAGCTTTCTTT.

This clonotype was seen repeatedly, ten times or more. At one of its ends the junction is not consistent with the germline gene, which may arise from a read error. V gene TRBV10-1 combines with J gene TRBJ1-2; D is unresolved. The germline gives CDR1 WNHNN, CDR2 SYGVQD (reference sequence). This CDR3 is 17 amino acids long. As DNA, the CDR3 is TGTGCCAGCAGTCGTGGTCAACGCTCTAGAAAGACCTATGGCTACACCTTC. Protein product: CASSRGQRSRKTYGYTF.

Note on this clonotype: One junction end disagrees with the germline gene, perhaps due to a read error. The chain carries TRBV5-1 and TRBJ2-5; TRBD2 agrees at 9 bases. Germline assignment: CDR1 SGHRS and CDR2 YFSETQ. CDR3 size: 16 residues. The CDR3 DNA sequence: TGCACCAGCAGCTTGGGGGCCACTAGCGGGCAAGAGACCCAGTACTTC. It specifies CTSSLGATSGQETQYF.

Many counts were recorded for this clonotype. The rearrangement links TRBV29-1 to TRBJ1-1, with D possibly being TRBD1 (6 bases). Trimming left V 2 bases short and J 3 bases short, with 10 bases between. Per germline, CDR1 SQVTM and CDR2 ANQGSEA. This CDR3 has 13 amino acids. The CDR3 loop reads CSVESGAHTEAFF. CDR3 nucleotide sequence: TGCAGCGTTGAATCAGGGGCACACACTGAAGCTTTCTTT.

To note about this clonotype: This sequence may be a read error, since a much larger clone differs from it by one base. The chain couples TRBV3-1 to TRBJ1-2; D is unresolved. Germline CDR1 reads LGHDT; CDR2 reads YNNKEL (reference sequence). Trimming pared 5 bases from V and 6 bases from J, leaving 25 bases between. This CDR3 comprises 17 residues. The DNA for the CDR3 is TGTGCCAGCAGCGTTGCCAACACCCTTCGAAAGACCCATGGCTACACCTTC. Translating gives CASSVANTLRKTHGYTF.

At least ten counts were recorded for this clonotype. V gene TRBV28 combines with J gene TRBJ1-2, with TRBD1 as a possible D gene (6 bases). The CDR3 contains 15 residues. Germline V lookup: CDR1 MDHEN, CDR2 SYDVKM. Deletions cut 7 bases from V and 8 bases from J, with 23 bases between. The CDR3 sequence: CASNPGGRLMGGYTF. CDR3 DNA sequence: TGTGCCAGCAATCCGGGGGGGCGCTTAATGGGGGGCTACACCTTC.

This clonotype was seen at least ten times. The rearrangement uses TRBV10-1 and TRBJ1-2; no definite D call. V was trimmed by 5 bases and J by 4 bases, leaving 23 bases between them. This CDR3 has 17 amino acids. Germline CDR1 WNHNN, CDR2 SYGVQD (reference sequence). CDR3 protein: CASSSVVRSRKTYGYTF. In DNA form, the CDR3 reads TGCGCCAGCAGTTCCGTTGTAAGATCGCGAAAGACCTATGGCTACACCTTC.